This T cell receptor (beta chain) is from a study of CD8+ T cells in alopecia areata. It was cDNA, reverse transcribed from extracted RNA, that served as the sequencing template. Some clones are missing from TCRdb's copy, which holds only in-frame ones; the method was immunoSEQ multiplex PCR. The data show 120,000 or so clones, around 48% seen once. V dropped 7 bases and J dropped 2; count of bases not matched to a gene: 15. Germline V gene data show CDR1 as MNHEY and CDR2 as SMNVEV (reference sequence). The CDR3 is 17 residues long. Study-wide findings and caveats: Higher clonality was seen in lesional scalp than in normal scalp, especially in alopecia totalis/universalis.

Remarks on this clone: Antigen: not known.

Sorting of PBMCs yielded the CD4+ and CD8+ T cells. The J gene is TRBJ2-3, the V gene TRBV27; 7 nucleotides match TRBD2. Material for sequencing was NKG2D-low CD8+ T cells sorted from blood. The TCR originated in a human donor with alopecia areata. CDR3 nucleotides: TGTGCCAGCATTCCCCTCCTAGACGGGAGGATCACAGATACGCAGTATTTT. Residues: CASIPLLDGRITDTQYF.